Sequencing of this T cell receptor beta chain was carried out in a study of cytomegalovirus exposure and HLA in healthy donors. Findings and caveats of the study: Researchers counted roughly 150 TCR beta chains as cytomegalovirus-associated.

PCR involved 60 Vbeta and 13 Jbeta primers. This table comes from immunoSEQ multiplex PCR, and its TCRdb copy is limited to in-frame clones, with some not included. The repertoire holds about 280,000 clones, roughly 90% seen once, with less than 2.5% in the top ten. CDR1 SGHRS and CDR2 YFSETQ come from the germline V gene. The CDR3 consists of 15 residues. Notes on this clone: The antigen is unknown.

Material for sequencing was PBMCs. The sequence was obtained from a woman aged 18-29 years in good health and CMV-seronegative. The genes are TRBV5-1 and TRBJ2-5; no clear D. The closer fit of TRBJ2-7 to the DNA end suggests the J call may be wrong. The CDR3 nucleotides are TGCGCCAGCAGCTTGGATCGTGTGACTTCCTACGAGCAGTACTTC. Amino acid sequence: CASSLDRVTSYEQYF.